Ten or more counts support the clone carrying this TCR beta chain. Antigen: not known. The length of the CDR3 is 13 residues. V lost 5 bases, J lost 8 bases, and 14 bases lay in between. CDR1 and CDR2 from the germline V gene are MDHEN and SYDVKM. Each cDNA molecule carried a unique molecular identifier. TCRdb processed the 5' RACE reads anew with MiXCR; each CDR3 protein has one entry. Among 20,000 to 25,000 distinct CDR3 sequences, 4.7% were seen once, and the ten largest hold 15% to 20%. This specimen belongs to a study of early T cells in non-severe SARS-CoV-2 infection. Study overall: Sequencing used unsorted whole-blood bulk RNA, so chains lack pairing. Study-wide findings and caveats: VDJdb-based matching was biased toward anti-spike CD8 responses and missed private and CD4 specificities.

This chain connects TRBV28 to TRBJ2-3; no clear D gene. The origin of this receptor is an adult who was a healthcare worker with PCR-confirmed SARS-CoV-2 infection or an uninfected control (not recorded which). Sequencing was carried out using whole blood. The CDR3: CASSPRTPGTQYF. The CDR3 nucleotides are TGTGCCAGCAGTCCGAGGACCCCTGGTACGCAGTATTTT.